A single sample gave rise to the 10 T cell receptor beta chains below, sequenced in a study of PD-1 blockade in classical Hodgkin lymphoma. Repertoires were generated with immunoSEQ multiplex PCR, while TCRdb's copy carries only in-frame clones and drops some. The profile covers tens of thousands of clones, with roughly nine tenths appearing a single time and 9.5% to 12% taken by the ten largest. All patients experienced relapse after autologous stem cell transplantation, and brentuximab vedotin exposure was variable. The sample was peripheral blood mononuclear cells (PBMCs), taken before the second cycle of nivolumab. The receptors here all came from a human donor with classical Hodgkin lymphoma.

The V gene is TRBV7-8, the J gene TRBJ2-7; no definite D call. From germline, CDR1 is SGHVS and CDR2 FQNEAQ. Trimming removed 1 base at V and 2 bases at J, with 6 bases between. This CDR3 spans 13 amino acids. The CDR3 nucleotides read TGTGCCAGCAGCTTAGGGGGTACCTACGAGCAGTACTTC. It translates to CASSLGGTYEQYF.

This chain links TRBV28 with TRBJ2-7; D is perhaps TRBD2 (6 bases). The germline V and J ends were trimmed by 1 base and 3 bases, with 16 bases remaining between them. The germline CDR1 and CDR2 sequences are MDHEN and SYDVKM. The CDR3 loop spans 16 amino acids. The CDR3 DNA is TGTGCCAGCAGTTTATTTTACGGGACTTCGTACTACGAGCAGTACTTC. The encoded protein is CASSLFYGTSYYEQYF.

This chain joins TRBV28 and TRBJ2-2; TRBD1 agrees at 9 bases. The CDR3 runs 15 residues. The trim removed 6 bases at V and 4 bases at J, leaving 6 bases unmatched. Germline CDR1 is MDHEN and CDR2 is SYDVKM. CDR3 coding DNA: TGTGCCAGCAGCTGGGACAGGGTGGGCACCGGGGAGCTGTTTTTT. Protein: CASSWDRVGTGELFF. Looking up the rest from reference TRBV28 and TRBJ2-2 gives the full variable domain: DVKVTQSSRYLVKRTGEKVFLECVQDMDHENMFWYRQDPGLGLRLIYFSYDVKMKEKGDIPEGYSVSREKKERFSLILESASTNQTSMYLCASSWDRVGTGELFFGEGSRLTVL.

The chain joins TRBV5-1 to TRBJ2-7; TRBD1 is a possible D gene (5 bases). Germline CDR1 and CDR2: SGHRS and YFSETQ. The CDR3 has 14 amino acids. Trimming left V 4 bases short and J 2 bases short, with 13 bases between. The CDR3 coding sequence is TGCGCCAGCAGCCCCCAGACAGAGACCTACGAGCAGTACTTC. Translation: CASSPQTETYEQYF. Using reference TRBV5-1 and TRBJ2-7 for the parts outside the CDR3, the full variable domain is KAGVTQTPRYLIKTRGQQVTLSCSPISGHRSVSWYQQTPGQGLQFLFEYFSETQRNKGNFPGRFSGRQFSNSRSEMNVSTLELGDSALYLCASSPQTETYEQYFGPGTRLTVT.

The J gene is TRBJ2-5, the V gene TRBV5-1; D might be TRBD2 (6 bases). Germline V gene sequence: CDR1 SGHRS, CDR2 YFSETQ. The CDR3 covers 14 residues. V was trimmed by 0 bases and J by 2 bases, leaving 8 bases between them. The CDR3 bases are TGCGCCAGCAGCTTGGGAAGCGGGCAAGAGACCCAGTACTTC. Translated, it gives CASSLGSGQETQYF.

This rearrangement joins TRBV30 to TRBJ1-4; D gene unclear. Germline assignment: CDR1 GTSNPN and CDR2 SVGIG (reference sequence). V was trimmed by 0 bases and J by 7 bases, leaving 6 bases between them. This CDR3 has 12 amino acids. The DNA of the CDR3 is TGTGCCTGGAGTGTACATGGTGAAAAACTGTTTTTT. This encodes CAWSVHGEKLFF. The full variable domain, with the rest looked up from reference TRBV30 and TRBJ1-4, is SQTIHQWPATLVQPVGSPLSLECTVEGTSNPNLYWYRQAAGRGLQLLFYSVGIGQISSEVPQNLSASRPQDRQFILSSKKLLLSDSGFYLCAWSVHGEKLFFGSGTQLSVL.

Here the CDR3 DNA reads TGTGGCTGTAGTCCGGGGACAAGCTATAATTCACCCCTCCACTTT. This encodes CGCSPGTSYNSPLHF. The chain carries TRBV19 and TRBJ1-6; a weak D match, TRBD1 (6 bases). This CDR3 is built from 15 residues. Germline-derived CDR1 and CDR2 are LNHDA and SQIVND (reference sequence).

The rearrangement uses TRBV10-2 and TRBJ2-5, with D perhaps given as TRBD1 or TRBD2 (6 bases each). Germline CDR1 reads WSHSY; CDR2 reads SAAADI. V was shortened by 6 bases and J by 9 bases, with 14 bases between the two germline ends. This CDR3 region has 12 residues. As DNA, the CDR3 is TGCGCCAGCAGACTGCAGGAGGGGGCCCAGTACTTC. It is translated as CASRLQEGAQYF.

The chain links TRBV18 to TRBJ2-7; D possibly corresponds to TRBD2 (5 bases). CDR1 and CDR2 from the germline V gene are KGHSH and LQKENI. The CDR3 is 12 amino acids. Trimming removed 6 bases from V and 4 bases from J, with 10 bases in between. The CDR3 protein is CASSLREYEQYF. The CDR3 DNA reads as TGTGCCAGCTCCCTTAGGGAGTACGAGCAGTACTTC. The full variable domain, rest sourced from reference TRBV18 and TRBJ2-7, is NAGVMQNPRHLVRRRGQEARLRCSPMKGHSHVYWYRQLPEEGLKFMVYLQKENIIDESGMPKERFSAEFPKEGPSILRIQQVVRGDSAAYFCASSLREYEQYFGPGTRLTVT.

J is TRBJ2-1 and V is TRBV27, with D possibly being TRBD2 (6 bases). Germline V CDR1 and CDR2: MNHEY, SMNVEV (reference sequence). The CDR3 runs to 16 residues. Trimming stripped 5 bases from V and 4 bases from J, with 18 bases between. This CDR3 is CASSPSPRRGYNEQFF. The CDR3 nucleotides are TGTGCCAGCAGTCCCTCGCCTAGGCGGGGATACAATGAGCAGTTCTTC.